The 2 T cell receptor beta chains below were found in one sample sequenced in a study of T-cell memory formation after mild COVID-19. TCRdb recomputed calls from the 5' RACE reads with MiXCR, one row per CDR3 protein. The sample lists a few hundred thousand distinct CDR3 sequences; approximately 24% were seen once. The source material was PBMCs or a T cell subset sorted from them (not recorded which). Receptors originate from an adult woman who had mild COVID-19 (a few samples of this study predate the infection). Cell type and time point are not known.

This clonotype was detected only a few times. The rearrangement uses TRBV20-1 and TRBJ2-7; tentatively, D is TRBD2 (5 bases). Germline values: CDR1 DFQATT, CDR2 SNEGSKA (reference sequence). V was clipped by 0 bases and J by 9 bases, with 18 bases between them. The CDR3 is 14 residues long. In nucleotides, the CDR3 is TGCAGTGCTAGAGATCGGGTAGACTACGGTCCGCAGTACTTC. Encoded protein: CSARDRVDYGPQYF.

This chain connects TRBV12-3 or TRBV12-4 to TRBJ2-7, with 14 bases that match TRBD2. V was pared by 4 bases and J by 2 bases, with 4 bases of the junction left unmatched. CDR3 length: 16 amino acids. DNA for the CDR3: TGTGCCAGCAGTTACTGGACTAGCGGGAGGACCTACGAGCAGTACTTC. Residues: CASSYWTSGRTYEQYF.